Shown below are 30 T cell receptor beta chains from a single sample sequenced in a study of blood T cell repertoires in COVID-19. Repertoires were generated with immunoSEQ multiplex PCR, while TCRdb's copy carries only in-frame clones and drops some. The table has 70,000 to 95,000 clones, about 82% seen once. Input material: peripheral blood. These receptors were collected from a woman in her sixties with acute or convalescent COVID-19.

The chain recombines TRBV15 with TRBJ2-1; 9 bases line up with TRBD2. Trimming removed 7 bases from V and 8 bases from J; junction bases left unmatched: 12. The CDR3 extends over 15 amino acids. Germline CDR1 and CDR2: LNHNV and YYDKDF (reference sequence). The CDR3 spells CATKPGLADFDEQFF. The CDR3 DNA sequence: TGTGCCACCAAACCGGGACTAGCTGATTTTGATGAGCAGTTCTTC.

This chain connects TRBV28 to TRBJ1-2, with TRBD1 matching over 7 bases. Germline V gene data show CDR1 as MDHEN and CDR2 as SYDVKM. The CDR3 extends over 12 amino acids. V was pared by 6 bases and J by 8 bases, with 6 bases of the junction left unmatched. CDR3 coding DNA: TGTGCCAGCAGCAGGGGGATTGTAGGCTACACCTTC. As protein: CASSRGIVGYTF.

The CDR3 protein is CASSLDTLLKNTEAFF. Here the CDR3 DNA reads TGTGCCAGCAGCTTAGATACACTACTTAAGAACACTGAAGCTTTCTTT. This chain uses TRBV7-8 with TRBJ1-1; D not resolved. Looked up from germline, CDR1 is SGHVS and CDR2 is FQNEAQ. V lost 1 base and J lost 1, with 13 bases in between. This CDR3 is built from 16 residues.

In this sample, this clone turned up a few times. CDR3 DNA sequence: TGTGCCAGCAGCCCAGCGGGCTCTGGAAACACCATATATTTT. The encoded protein is CASSPAGSGNTIYF. The chain has TRBV6-6 and TRBJ1-3; D uncertain. CDR3 size: 14 residues. Trimming pared 6 bases from V and 0 bases from J, leaving 9 bases between. Germline CDR1 and CDR2: MNHNY and SVGAGI (reference sequence).

Only one count was recorded for this clone. This chain uses TRBV28 with TRBJ1-2; D uncertain. Trimming left V 6 bases short and J 4 bases short, with 18 bases between. CDR3 size: 15 residues. Germline CDR1 MDHEN, CDR2 SYDVKM. The CDR3 bases are TGTGCCAGCAGCCACCCCGGTCGTGTGAGCTATGGCTACACCTTC. This sequence encodes CASSHPGRVSYGYTF.

The chain is built from TRBV20-1 and TRBJ1-6; unclear D gene. The CDR3 loop spans 16 amino acids. Deletions cut 3 bases from V and 7 bases from J, with 19 bases between. Germline V CDR1 and CDR2: DFQATT, SNEGSKA (reference sequence). CDR3 in amino acids: CSASPPPGGLNSPLHF. CDR3 DNA sequence: TGCAGTGCTAGTCCCCCACCCGGCGGGTTGAATTCACCCCTCCACTTT.

The chain joins TRBV6-5 to TRBJ2-7; 9 bases are shared with TRBD1. Losses at the gene ends were 6 bases for V and 6 bases for J; bases not matched to a gene: 6. The CDR3 is 13 amino acids. Germline-derived CDR1 and CDR2 are MNHEY and SVGAGI. The CDR3 bases are TGTGCCAGCAGGGAGACAGGGGGTTCCGAGCAGTACTTC. Its protein is CASRETGGSEQYF.

The genes are TRBV27 and TRBJ2-7; 7 bases align to TRBD1. This CDR3 has 13 amino acids. V shed 6 bases, J shed 5 bases, and the junction held 7 bases outside the gene matches. Germline V CDR1 and CDR2: MNHEY, SMNVEV (reference sequence). This CDR3 reads CASRTGFPHEQYF. The CDR3 nucleotides read TGTGCCAGCAGGACAGGGTTCCCCCACGAGCAGTACTTC.

The chain joins TRBV20-1 to TRBJ2-5; D gene unclear. The V gene's germline CDR1 is DFQATT and CDR2 SNEGSKA (reference sequence). V was cut by 3 bases and J by 3 bases, with 8 bases left in between. There are 12 residues in the CDR3. CDR3 sequence reads: CSASLYKETQYF. DNA of the CDR3: TGCAGTGCTAGTTTGTACAAAGAGACCCAGTACTTC.

This clone came up a few times. The genes are TRBV5-1 and TRBJ2-5, with a weak D call TRBD2 (5 bases). Germline CDR1 SGHRS, CDR2 YFSETQ. The CDR3 is 13 residues long. V gave up 5 bases and J gave up 5 bases, with 13 bases separating them. The CDR3 here is CASRSAVRETQYF. The CDR3 DNA follows: TGCGCCAGCAGGTCAGCGGTCCGGGAGACCCAGTACTTC. The entire variable domain, with the rest obtained from reference TRBV5-1 and TRBJ2-5, is as follows: KAGVTQTPRYLIKTRGQQVTLSCSPISGHRSVSWYQQTPGQGLQFLFEYFSETQRNKGNFPGRFSGRQFSNSRSEMNVSTLELGDSALYLCASRSAVRETQYFGPGTRLLVL.

In its sample, this clone was seen a few times. The rearrangement uses TRBV4-1 and TRBJ1-6, with 9 bases aligning to TRBD1. Germline V gives CDR1 MGHRA, CDR2 YSYEKL. This CDR3 spans 15 amino acids. V dropped 0 bases and J dropped 9; count of bases not matched to a gene: 3. The CDR3 DNA is TGCGCCAGCAGCCAAGAAGGGGACAGGGTTTCACCCCTCCACTTT. Its protein is CASSQEGDRVSPLHF.

This clone has a single count. The chain recombines TRBV30 with TRBJ2-7, with 8 bases aligning to TRBD1. Germline values: CDR1 GTSNPN, CDR2 SVGIG (reference sequence). The CDR3 covers 15 residues. Trimming removed 3 bases from V and 4 bases from J; junction bases left unmatched: 11. CDR3 bases: TGTGCCTGGAGCCTGAACAGGGGGGTAGGATACGAGCAGTACTTC. The encoded protein is CAWSLNRGVGYEQYF.

This clone has only one observation. This rearrangement joins TRBV6-6 to TRBJ1-6; D call uncertain. This CDR3 region has 12 residues. Per germline, CDR1 MNHNY and CDR2 SVGAGI (reference sequence). V gave up 8 bases and J gave up 0 bases, with 2 bases separating them. CDR3 protein: CASLSYNSPLHF. Here the CDR3 DNA reads TGTGCCAGCCTCTCCTATAATTCACCCCTCCACTTT.

This clone was counted once. The V call is TRBV30, the J call TRBJ1-5, with 9 bases matching TRBD1. From germline, CDR1 is GTSNPN and CDR2 SVGIG (reference sequence). Trimming removed 1 base from V and 4 bases from J; junction bases left unmatched: 2. The CDR3 runs 14 residues. CDR3 protein: CAWSAGTGNQPQHF. The CDR3 DNA follows: TGTGCCTGGAGTGCCGGGACAGGGAATCAGCCCCAGCATTTT.

The V and J genes are TRBV5-1 and TRBJ1-2, with 9 bases lining up with TRBD1. Germline V CDR1 and CDR2: SGHRS, YFSETQ. The V gene end was trimmed by 0 bases and the J gene end by 9 bases; junction bases not matched to a gene: 3. This CDR3 is 13 amino acids long. Here the CDR3 reads CASSLDRGLSYTF. In DNA, the CDR3 is TGCGCCAGCAGCTTGGACAGGGGGCTGAGCTACACCTTC.

The gene calls are TRBV4-1 and TRBJ2-1; 7 nucleotides line up with TRBD1. This CDR3 is 16 amino acids long. J lost 6 bases, V lost 4 bases, and 12 bases had no gene match. In germline, CDR1 is MGHRA, CDR2 YSYEKL. CDR3 nucleotides: TGCGCCAGCAGCCGAAGCCCGGGACAGAAAACCAATGAGCAGTTCTTC. It is translated as CASSRSPGQKTNEQFF.

This clone was seen a few times. The V call is TRBV4-1, the J call TRBJ2-1, with 7 bases that match TRBD2. In germline, CDR1 is MGHRA, CDR2 YSYEKL. Unmatched junction bases numbered 11, after V lost 4 bases and J lost 8 bases. The CDR3 is made up of 15 amino acids. In nucleotides, the CDR3 is TGCGCCAGCAGCCGCGGACTAGTTAGCGAATATGAGCAGTTCTTC. It encodes CASSRGLVSEYEQFF.

The V gene is TRBV11-1, the J gene TRBJ1-1, with a possible D match to TRBD1 (5 bases). V was clipped by 5 bases and J by 5 bases, with 15 bases between them. Germline V gene lookup returns CDR1 SGHAT and CDR2 FQDESV (reference sequence). CDR3 length: 14 residues. The CDR3 reads CASSQGLRGTEAFF. As DNA, the CDR3 is TGTGCCAGCAGCCAGGGACTTAGGGGAACTGAAGCTTTCTTT.

This clone has a single count. CDR3 sequence (DNA): TGTGCCAGCAGTTCTACAGGGGTCTATGGCTACACCTTC. Translated, it gives CASSSTGVYGYTF. The J gene is TRBJ1-2, the V gene TRBV28, with 7 bases aligning to TRBD1. V lost 4 bases to trimming and J lost 4 bases; unmatched junction nucleotides: 3. CDR3 size: 13 residues. Germline loops: CDR1 MDHEN, CDR2 SYDVKM.

In its sample, this clone was seen a few times. The chain recombines TRBV4-1 with TRBJ2-3, with D perhaps TRBD2 (6 bases). V lost 1 base, J lost 4 bases, and 6 bases lay in between. CDR3 length: 13 amino acids. CDR1 is MGHRA and CDR2 is YSYEKL in the germline V gene. CDR3 in DNA: TGCGCCAGCAGCCAAGCGGGAGCAGATACGCAGTATTTT. Protein sequence: CASSQAGADTQYF.

This clone has only a few counts. The V gene is TRBV5-4, the J gene TRBJ2-3, with D possibly being TRBD2 (6 bases). V gave up 4 bases and J gave up 9 bases, with 15 bases separating them. Germline V gene data show CDR1 as SGHNT and CDR2 as YYREEE (reference sequence). This CDR3 region has 13 residues. The CDR3 coding sequence is TGTGCCAGCAGCGGCCAAGGTGGGGGGACGCAGTATTTT. Protein: CASSGQGGGTQYF.

V is TRBV6-5 and J is TRBJ2-1; 13 bases agree with TRBD2. Germline loops: CDR1 MNHEY, CDR2 SVGAGI. CDR3 length: 15 amino acids. V dropped 7 bases and J dropped 7; count of bases not matched to a gene: 7. CDR3 loop: CASKTSGRASNEQFF. CDR3 coding DNA: TGTGCCAGCAAAACTAGCGGGAGGGCCTCGAATGAGCAGTTCTTC.

This chain links TRBV10-3 with TRBJ2-1; TRBD1 matches at 7 bases. Germline CDR1 is ENHRY and CDR2 is SYGVKD. The J segment lost 3 bases and the V segment lost 2 bases, leaving 7 bases of the junction unmatched. This CDR3 comprises 16 residues. The CDR3 region has the DNA TGTGCCATCAGTGAGGTCCGGGACAGAGGCTACAATGAGCAGTTCTTC. This encodes CAISEVRDRGYNEQFF.

V is TRBV11-1 and J is TRBJ2-7, with 7 bases that match TRBD1. V was pared by 3 bases and J by 4 bases, with 9 bases of the junction left unmatched. Germline loops: CDR1 SGHAT, CDR2 FQDESV (reference sequence). CDR3 length equals 15 residues. The CDR3 DNA reads TGTGCCAGCAGCTTTTCCCGGACAGGCGGTTACGAGCAGTACTTC. Translation: CASSFSRTGGYEQYF.

There are a few counts of this clone. The chain couples TRBV5-4 to TRBJ2-3; 11 positions agree with TRBD2. Trimming removed 4 bases from V and 2 bases from J; junction bases left unmatched: 9. The CDR3 is 17 residues long. The germline gives CDR1 SGHNT, CDR2 YYREEE (reference sequence). This CDR3 is CASSADLLAGVTDTQYF. As DNA, the CDR3 is TGTGCCAGCAGCGCCGACCTACTAGCGGGAGTCACAGATACGCAGTATTTT.

The rearrangement links TRBV6-6 to TRBJ1-1; TRBD1 is a possible D gene (6 bases). V lost 2 bases and J lost 11, with 18 bases in between. The CDR3 runs 14 residues. CDR1 and CDR2 (germline): MNHNY, SVGAGI (reference sequence). The CDR3 DNA reads as TGTGCCAGCAGTTACCCCGAGTTGGGGGCGAGGGCTTTCTTT. This codes for CASSYPELGARAFF.

V gene TRBV6-1 combines with J gene TRBJ1-5; 10 nucleotides line up with TRBD1. The CDR3 covers 16 residues. Unmatched junction bases numbered 6, after V lost 1 base and J lost 6 bases. Germline V CDR1 and CDR2: MNHNS, SASEGT. CDR3 amino acids: CASSEVDRGPGQPQHF. The DNA of the CDR3 is TGTGCCAGCAGTGAAGTTGACAGGGGGCCGGGTCAGCCCCAGCATTTT.

The V and J genes are TRBV7-2 and TRBJ2-7, with D possibly matching TRBD2 (7 bases). The germline CDR1 and CDR2 sequences are SGHTA and FQGNSA. The ends were cut back, 8 bases at V and 0 bases at J, with 14 bases in the middle. This CDR3 region has 14 residues. The CDR3 sequence is CASAGGGPSYEQYF. CDR3 DNA: TGTGCCAGCGCTGGGGGGGGGCCCTCCTACGAGCAGTACTTC.

This rearrangement joins TRBV14 to TRBJ2-1; 7 bases align to TRBD2. Germline V gene lookup returns CDR1 SGHDN and CDR2 FVKESK. This CDR3 has 14 amino acids. J was trimmed by 1 base and V by 8 bases; bases with no gene match: 5. The CDR3 DNA reads as TGTGCCAGCCAGCGGGGTCTGTCCTACAATGAGCAGTTCTTC. Its protein product is CASQRGLSYNEQFF.

The chain is built from TRBV19 and TRBJ2-1; a weak D match, TRBD2 (6 bases). CDR1 is LNHDA and CDR2 is SQIVND in the germline V gene (reference sequence). CDR3 size: 14 residues. V was shortened by 3 bases and J by 6 bases, with 12 bases between the two germline ends. The CDR3 DNA reads as TGTGCCAGTAGTATGTCTAGCGCCATCAATGAGCAGTTCTTC. Translating it yields CASSMSSAINEQFF.